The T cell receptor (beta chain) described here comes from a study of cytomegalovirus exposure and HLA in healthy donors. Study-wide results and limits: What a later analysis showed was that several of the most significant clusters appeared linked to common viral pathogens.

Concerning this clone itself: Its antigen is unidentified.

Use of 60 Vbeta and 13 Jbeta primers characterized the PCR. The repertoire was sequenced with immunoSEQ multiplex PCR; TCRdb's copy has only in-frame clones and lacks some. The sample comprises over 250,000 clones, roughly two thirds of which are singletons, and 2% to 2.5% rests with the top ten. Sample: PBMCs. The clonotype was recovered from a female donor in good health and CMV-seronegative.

The CDR3 DNA reads TGTGCCAGCAGTGACAGGGTCTATCAGCCCCAGCATTTT. Protein sequence: CASSDRVYQPQHF. This chain joins TRBV2 and TRBJ1-5, with TRBD1 as a possible D gene (5 bases). Germline V lookup: CDR1 SNHLY, CDR2 FYNNEI. The CDR3 length is 13 residues. V was trimmed by 3 bases and J by 5 bases, leaving 8 bases between them.